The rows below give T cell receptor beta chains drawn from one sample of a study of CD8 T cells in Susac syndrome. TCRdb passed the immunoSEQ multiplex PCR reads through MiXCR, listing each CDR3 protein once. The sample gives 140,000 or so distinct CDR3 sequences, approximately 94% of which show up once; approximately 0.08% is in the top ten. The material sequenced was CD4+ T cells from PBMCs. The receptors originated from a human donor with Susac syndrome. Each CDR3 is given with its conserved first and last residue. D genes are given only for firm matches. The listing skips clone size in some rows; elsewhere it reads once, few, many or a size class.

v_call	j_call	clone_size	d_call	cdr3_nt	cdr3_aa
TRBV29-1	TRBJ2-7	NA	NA	TGCAGCGTTCATGGACAGAACGCCTACGAGCAGTACTTC	CSVHGQNAYEQYF
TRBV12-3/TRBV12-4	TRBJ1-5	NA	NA	TGTGCCAGCAGTACAAGAGCCGGGTCGTCTATGCATTTT	CASSTRAGSSMHF
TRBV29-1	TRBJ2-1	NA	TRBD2	TGCAGCGTTGAAACCGCATTACTAGCGGGGGGTGGACGGCAGTTCTTC	CSVETALLAGGGRQFF
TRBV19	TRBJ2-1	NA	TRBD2	TGTGCCAGTATGGGGACTAGGGGGGAGTTCTTC	CASMGTRGEFF
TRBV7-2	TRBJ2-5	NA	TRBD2	TGTGCCAGCAGCTTAAATGGCGGGAGGGCGACCCAGTACTTC	CASSLNGGRATQYF
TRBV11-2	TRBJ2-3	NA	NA	TGTGCCAGCAGCCCCCAGCTGGCGACTCGGGCAGATACGCAGTATTTT	CASSPQLATRADTQYF
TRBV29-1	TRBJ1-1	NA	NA	TGCAGCGTTCGGGGGGGGTCTTCGAACACTGAAGCTTTCTTT	CSVRGGSSNTEAFF
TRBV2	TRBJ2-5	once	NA	TGTGCCAGCACCAGAGGGGAGACCCAGTACTTC	CASTRGETQYF
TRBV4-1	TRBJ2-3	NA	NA	TGCGCCAGCAGCCAAGTTTTGCAGTACGTGGGGACAGATACGCAGTATTTT	CASSQVLQYVGTDTQYF
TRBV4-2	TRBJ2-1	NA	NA	TGTGCCAGCAGCCCTTTAGGCCGCAATGAGCAGTTCTTC	CASSPLGRNEQFF
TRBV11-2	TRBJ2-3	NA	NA	TGTGCCAGCAGCTTAGACTTCCTAGCGAGGATCACAGATACGCAGTATTTT	CASSLDFLARITDTQYF
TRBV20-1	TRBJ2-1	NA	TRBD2	TGCAGTGCTAGTCTATCCCGCGGGAGGTCTTACAATGAGCAGTTCTTC	CSASLSRGRSYNEQFF
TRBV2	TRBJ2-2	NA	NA	TGTGCCAGCAGTGAGATTAGCGGAGCTACGGTCGGGGAGCTGTTTTTT	CASSEISGATVGELFF
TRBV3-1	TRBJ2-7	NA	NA	TGTGCCAGCAGCCAACCGAGCGCAGGGGTCGACGAGCAGTACTTC	CASSQPSAGVDEQYF
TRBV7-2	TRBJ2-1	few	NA	TGTGCCAGCAGCTTGGGAGGAGGAAATGAGCAGTTCTTC	CASSLGGGNEQFF
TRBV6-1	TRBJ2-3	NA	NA	TGTGCCAGCAGAGGAACTGCGGGAACGCAGTATTTT	CASRGTAGTQYF
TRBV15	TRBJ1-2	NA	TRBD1	TGTGCCACCAGCAGAGGGACAGGTTCCCTCTATGGCTACACCTTC	CATSRGTGSLYGYTF
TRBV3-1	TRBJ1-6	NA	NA	TGTGCCAGCAGCCAAGGGGATAACAATTCACCCCTCCACTTT	CASSQGDNNSPLHF
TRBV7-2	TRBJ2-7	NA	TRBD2	TGTGCCAGCAGGGCATGGCTAGCGGGAGTAGGAGAGCAGTACTTC	CASRAWLAGVGEQYF
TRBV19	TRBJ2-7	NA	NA	TGTGCCAGTAGTTCTCTATCCGGGATCCAGGGGACCTACGAGCAGTACTTC	CASSSLSGIQGTYEQYF
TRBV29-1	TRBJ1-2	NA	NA	TGCAGCGCCCCGAGAAGGGGCGCGGTTGATGGGTACAATGGCTACACCTTC	CSAPRRGAVDGYNGYTF
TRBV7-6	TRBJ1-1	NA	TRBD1	TGTGCCAGCAGCTCGCAGGGGGCTGGTACTGAAGCTTTCTTT	CASSSQGAGTEAFF
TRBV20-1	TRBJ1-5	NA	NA	TGCAGTGCTCCCCGCCCGGGTCTAAGCAATCAGCCCCAGCATTTT	CSAPRPGLSNQPQHF
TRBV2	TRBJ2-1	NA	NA	TGTGCCAGCAGACCTACTACCGGTTCATACAATGAGCAGTTCTTC	CASRPTTGSYNEQFF
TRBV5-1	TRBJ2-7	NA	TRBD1	TGCGCCAGCAGCTCCATTACAGGGGGGAACGAGCAGTACTTC	CASSSITGGNEQYF
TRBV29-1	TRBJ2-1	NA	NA	TGCAGCGTTGGGGTTTTGGTGGTCGAGGACAATGAGCAGTTCTTC	CSVGVLVVEDNEQFF
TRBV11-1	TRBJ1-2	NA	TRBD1	TGTGCCAGCAGCTCAGCACAGGGGTACTATGGCTACACCTTC	CASSSAQGYYGYTF
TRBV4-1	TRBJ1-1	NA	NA	TGCGCCAGCAGCCTCTTTCTTACCTCGAACACTGAAGCTTTCTTT	CASSLFLTSNTEAFF
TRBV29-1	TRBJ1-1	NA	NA	TGCAGCGCCGCCGACCATGAAGCTTTCTTT	CSAADHEAFF
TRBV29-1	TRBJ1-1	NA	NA	TGCAGCGTTGAAGAATTAGTACAGCCCCTCTTGGCTTTCTTT	CSVEELVQPLLAFF
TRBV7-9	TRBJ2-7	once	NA	TGTGCCAGCACCCTTAGAGCGGGTAACTACGAGCAGTACTTC	CASTLRAGNYEQYF
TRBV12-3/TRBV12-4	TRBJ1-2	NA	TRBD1	TGTGCCAGCAGCCGGAAACAGGGGGCTGGCTACACCTTC	CASSRKQGAGYTF
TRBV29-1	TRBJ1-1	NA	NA	TGCAGCGTTGAGAGGACAGTGAACACTGAAGCTTTCTTT	CSVERTVNTEAFF
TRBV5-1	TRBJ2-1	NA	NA	TGCGCCAGCAGCTCGGACAGAAACAATGAGCAGTTCTTC	CASSSDRNNEQFF
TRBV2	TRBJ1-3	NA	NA	TGTGCCAGCATGGATGGAGTGACCTCTGGAAACACCATATATTTT	CASMDGVTSGNTIYF
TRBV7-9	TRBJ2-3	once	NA	TGTGCCACCCCCGACGAGCGGAGAACCACAGATACGCAGTATTTT	CATPDERRTTDTQYF
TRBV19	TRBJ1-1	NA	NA	TGTGCCAGTAGTACCGGGGCCACGGGAGGTACTGAAGCTTTCTTT	CASSTGATGGTEAFF